This entry is about one T cell receptor (beta chain). One end of the junction does not line up with germline, which may come from a read error. Germline V lookup: CDR1 SGHRS, CDR2 YFSETQ. The CDR3 contains 14 residues. This entry comes from a study of blood T cells in healthy people across ages. A second 7 to 11 cycle PCR used barcoded and J-beta primers. TCRdb re-called the 5' RACE reads with MiXCR, one entry per CDR3 protein. The sample holds about 680,000 distinct CDR3 sequences, more than 40% seen once. The chain recombines TRBV5-1 with TRBJ1-1; TRBD1 might be the D (5 bases). This TCR came from a woman aged 55-69 years in good health. The sample was blood. CDR3 protein: CASSPQGPNTKAFF. CDR3 coding DNA: TGCGCCAGCAGCCCGCAGGGTCCTAACACTAAAGCTTTCTTT.